One and the same sample provided the 25 T cell receptor beta chains below, sequenced in a study of cytomegalovirus exposure and HLA in healthy donors. PCR used 60 Vbeta primers and 13 Jbeta primers. Measured with immunoSEQ multiplex PCR; TCRdb has only the in-frame clones, and not every one. The sample shows some 180,000 clones, 75% to 90% of them seen only once. Sample: PBMCs. Receptor source: a male donor in good health and CMV-seronegative.

This rearrangement joins TRBV5-1 to TRBJ1-1; 7 bases map to TRBD1. Trimming removed 4 bases from V and 7 bases from J; junction bases left unmatched: 1. CDR1 and CDR2 from the germline V gene are SGHRS and YFSETQ. The CDR3 spans 11 residues. CDR3 DNA sequence: TGCGCCAGCAGCCGGGACAGTGAAGCTTTCTTT. Amino acids: CASSRDSEAFF.

This chain joins TRBV4-1 and TRBJ2-2, with 13 nucleotides matching TRBD2. Germline values: CDR1 MGHRA, CDR2 YSYEKL. The V gene end was trimmed by 1 base and the J gene end by 0 bases; junction bases not matched to a gene: 2. CDR3 size: 18 residues. The CDR3 nucleotides are TGCGCCAGCAGCCAAGGACTAGCGGGGGGAACGAACACCGGGGAGCTGTTTTTT. Encoded protein: CASSQGLAGGTNTGELFF.

V gene TRBV2 combines with J gene TRBJ1-2; unclear D gene. The germline V gene has CDR1 SNHLY and CDR2 FYNNEI. Trimming took 2 bases from V and 8 from J, leaving 15 bases between them. The CDR3 spans 14 residues. The CDR3 bases are TGTGCCAGCAGTGAATACGTCAGAGCGGACGGCTACACCTTC. It encodes CASSEYVRADGYTF.

The V gene is TRBV5-6, the J gene TRBJ2-1; possibly TRBD2 for D (6 bases). CDR3 size: 15 residues. Trimming pared 3 bases from V and 3 bases from J, leaving 13 bases between. Germline assignment: CDR1 SGHDT and CDR2 YYEEEE. CDR3 region: CASSYLEGNYNEQFF. CDR3 bases: TGTGCCAGCAGCTACCTGGAGGGAAACTACAATGAGCAGTTCTTC. The full variable domain, its missing parts supplied by reference TRBV5-6 and TRBJ2-1, is DAGVTQSPTHLIKTRGQQVTLRCSPKSGHDTVSWYQQALGQGPQFIFQYYEEEERQRGNFPDRFSGHQFPNYSSELNVNALLLGDSALYLCASSYLEGNYNEQFFGPGTRLTVL.

The rearrangement links TRBV5-5 to TRBJ2-7; D possibly corresponds to TRBD1 (6 bases). V lost 3 bases and J lost 5, with 15 bases in between. The CDR3 consists of 14 residues. The germline CDR1 and CDR2 sequences are SGHKS and YYEKEE (reference sequence). This chain's CDR3 is CASSSLQGENEQYF. The CDR3 DNA reads as TGTGCCAGCAGCTCTTTACAGGGTGAAAACGAGCAGTACTTC.

V usage is TRBV5-4 and J usage is TRBJ2-3; TRBD2 matches at 9 bases. V trimming: 1 base; J trimming: 3 bases; junction bases outside the gene matches: 3. This CDR3 spans 15 amino acids. Germline V lookup: CDR1 SGHNT, CDR2 YYREEE (reference sequence). The CDR3 here is CASSLPSGNTDTQYF. In nucleotides, the CDR3 is TGTGCCAGCAGCTTGCCTAGCGGGAATACAGATACGCAGTATTTT.

This clone came up once. The chain carries TRBV29-1 and TRBJ2-1, with D possibly TRBD1 on 5 matching bases. Trimming shortened V by 5 bases and J by 9 bases, and 17 bases separated the two germline ends. The CDR3 runs to 13 residues. Germline CDR1 and CDR2: SQVTM and ANQGSEA. CDR3 sequence (DNA): TGCAGCGTTTCGGATCAGGGTTTACGTGAGCAGTTCTTC. Its translation is CSVSDQGLREQFF.

V usage is TRBV6-1 and J usage is TRBJ1-5; D perhaps matches TRBD1 (6 bases). There are 15 residues in the CDR3. Germline CDR1 is MNHNS and CDR2 is SASEGT. Trimming pared 4 bases from V and 3 bases from J, leaving 13 bases between. The CDR3 protein is CASSVNRVHNQPQHF. Here the CDR3 DNA reads TGTGCCAGCAGTGTGAACAGGGTGCACAATCAGCCCCAGCATTTT.

The rearrangement joins TRBV7-9 to TRBJ1-6; D uncertain. The V end lost 5 bases, the J end lost 9 bases, and 14 bases lay between the germline ends. Germline V lookup: CDR1 SEHNR, CDR2 FQNEAQ (reference sequence). CDR3 length: 14 residues. The CDR3 DNA follows: TGTGCCAGCAGCCAGGATATAGAATCTTCACCCCTCCACTTT. Translating gives CASSQDIESSPLHF.

The table lists this clone with a few counts. Within the sample, other DNA sequences also encode this same CDR3. The chain carries TRBV15 and TRBJ1-1; TRBD1 matches 7 bases. The CDR3 sequence is 15 residues long. V gave up 6 bases and J gave up 1 base; unmatched junction bases: 8. Germline V CDR1 and CDR2: LNHNV, YYDKDF (reference sequence). The CDR3 is CATRPRQGSNTEAFF. The CDR3 nucleotides read TGTGCCACCAGACCTCGACAGGGATCGAACACTGAAGCTTTCTTT.

The chain links TRBV7-2 to TRBJ1-2; the D is unclear. The CDR3 has 15 amino acids. V was clipped by 1 base and J by 2 bases, with 11 bases between them. Germline V gives CDR1 SGHTA, CDR2 FQGNSA. CDR3: CASSLESARNYGYTF. The CDR3 DNA sequence: TGTGCCAGCAGCTTAGAGTCGGCGAGGAACTATGGCTACACCTTC.

The chain has TRBV4-1 and TRBJ2-5; the D is unclear. Germline values: CDR1 MGHRA, CDR2 YSYEKL. Trimming left V 5 bases short and J 4 bases short, with 20 bases between. The length of the CDR3 is 16 residues. The CDR3 region has the DNA TGCGCCAGCAGCGAATCCCATCATTTAGAGGCAGAGACCCAGTACTTC. The encoded protein is CASSESHHLEAETQYF.

The chain carries TRBV6-4 and TRBJ1-1, with 7 positions matching TRBD1. Germline loops: CDR1 MRHNA, CDR2 SNTAGT. Unmatched junction bases numbered 3, after V lost 6 bases and J lost 2 bases. The CDR3 loop spans 13 amino acids. This CDR3 reads CASRGQSNTEAFF. The CDR3 bases are TGTGCCAGCAGGGGACAGAGTAACACTGAAGCTTTCTTT.

The V gene is TRBV5-1, the J gene TRBJ2-1, with 7 bases lining up with TRBD1. Germline assignment: CDR1 SGHRS and CDR2 YFSETQ. The CDR3 length is 15 residues. V was pared by 5 bases and J by 7 bases, with 12 bases of the junction left unmatched. CDR3 sequence reads: CASRPQGMDLNEQFF. The CDR3 DNA reads TGCGCCAGCAGACCACAGGGGATGGATCTGAATGAGCAGTTCTTC. Filled out from reference TRBV5-1 and TRBJ2-1, the complete variable domain reads KAGVTQTPRYLIKTRGQQVTLSCSPISGHRSVSWYQQTPGQGLQFLFEYFSETQRNKGNFPGRFSGRQFSNSRSEMNVSTLELGDSALYLCASRPQGMDLNEQFFGPGTRLTVL.

The chain recombines TRBV10-3 with TRBJ1-1, with D unresolved. The CDR3 has 16 amino acids. V was shortened by 0 bases and J by 1 base, with 12 bases between the two germline ends. CDR1 ENHRY and CDR2 SYGVKD come from the germline V gene. The CDR3 DNA reads TGTGCCATCAGTGAGTCGACCGGGTTGCGGAACACTGAAGCTTTCTTT. It yields the protein CAISESTGLRNTEAFF.

V and J are TRBV7-9 and TRBJ1-6; the D is unclear. Trimming shortened V by 2 bases and J by 4 bases, and 6 bases separated the two germline ends. CDR1 and CDR2 from the germline V gene are SEHNR and FQNEAQ (reference sequence). This CDR3 is 14 amino acids long. CDR3 coding DNA: TGTGCCAGCAGCTTACAACAGTATAATTCACCCCTCCACTTT. Protein sequence: CASSLQQYNSPLHF.

The V call is TRBV19, the J call TRBJ1-6; TRBD1 aligns across 10 bases. The germline gives CDR1 LNHDA, CDR2 SQIVND (reference sequence). The CDR3 has 17 residues. Unmatched junction bases numbered 5, after V lost 4 bases and J lost 2 bases. CDR3 protein: CASSNRDRGTYNSPLHF. CDR3 nucleotide sequence: TGTGCCAGTAGTAACCGGGACAGGGGTACCTATAATTCACCCCTCCACTTT. The complete variable domain, with remaining parts taken from reference TRBV19 and TRBJ1-6, reads DGGITQSPKYLFRKEGQNVTLSCEQNLNHDAMYWYRQDPGQGLRLIYYSQIVNDFQKGDIAEGYSVSREKKESFPLTVTSAQKNPTAFYLCASSNRDRGTYNSPLHFGNGTRLTVT.

On this clone: Additional DNA sequences in this sample encode the identical CDR3. This chain links TRBV5-1 with TRBJ1-2; perhaps TRBD1 as D (6 bases). V was trimmed by 1 base and J by 2 bases, leaving 6 bases between them. The CDR3 consists of 13 residues. Germline V gene sequence: CDR1 SGHRS, CDR2 YFSETQ. The CDR3 loop reads CASSLRGNYGYTF. The CDR3 nucleotides read TGCGCCAGCAGCTTGAGGGGGAACTATGGCTACACCTTC.

J is TRBJ2-7 and V is TRBV2; 11 bases fit TRBD2. The germline V gene has CDR1 SNHLY and CDR2 FYNNEI. The CDR3 has 14 amino acids. Germline trimming cut 5 bases from V and 4 bases from J; bases unmatched to any gene: 4. This CDR3 reads CASSNRLAGYEQYF. CDR3 coding DNA: TGTGCCAGCAGTAATCGACTAGCGGGGTACGAGCAGTACTTC. The full variable domain, its missing parts supplied by reference TRBV2 and TRBJ2-7, is EPEVTQTPSHQVTQMGQEVILRCVPISNHLYFYWYRQILGQKVEFLVSFYNNEISEKSEIFDDQFSVERPDGSNFTLKIRSTKLEDSAMYFCASSNRLAGYEQYFGPGTRLTVT.

In this sample, this clone turned up once. The chain couples TRBV29-1 to TRBJ1-2; D is uncertain. Per germline, CDR1 SQVTM and CDR2 ANQGSEA. Trimming took 5 bases from V and 0 from J, leaving 10 bases between them. CDR3 size: 13 residues. The CDR3 loop is CSVWRGPNYGYTF. The CDR3 coding sequence is TGCAGCGTTTGGCGAGGCCCTAACTATGGCTACACCTTC.

This clone was detected once. This chain uses TRBV10-3 with TRBJ2-5; TRBD1 matches at 10 bases. The germline V gene encodes CDR1 ENHRY and CDR2 SYGVKD. The CDR3 contains 16 residues. With 4 bases clipped from V and 9 bases from J, the junction kept 14 bases outside the gene matches. The CDR3 protein is CAISALKGQGDLAQYF. As DNA, the CDR3 is TGTGCCATCAGTGCGCTAAAAGGACAGGGGGATTTGGCCCAGTACTTC.

V usage is TRBV10-3 and J usage is TRBJ1-1, with D perhaps matching TRBD1 (5 bases). The CDR3 is made up of 18 amino acids. V lost 6 bases, J lost 4 bases, and 27 bases lay in between. CDR1 is ENHRY and CDR2 is SYGVKD in the germline V gene. The CDR3 region is CAISALLYDTGLGTEAFF. The CDR3 bases are TGTGCCATCAGCGCCCTCCTATACGATACAGGCTTGGGCACTGAAGCTTTCTTT.

The chain uses TRBV29-1 and TRBJ1-1; maybe TRBD1 (5 bases). The V gene lost 7 bases and the J gene lost 0 bases, with 9 bases spanning the gap. The germline CDR1 and CDR2 sequences are SQVTM and ANQGSEA. The CDR3 length is 12 residues. In DNA, the CDR3 is TGCAGCGCCTTGGACATGAACACTGAAGCTTTCTTT. It is translated as CSALDMNTEAFF.

The CDR3 region is CASSLWGSGANVLTF. Here the CDR3 DNA reads TGTGCCAGCAGCTTGTGGGGCAGTGGGGCCAACGTCCTGACTTTC. This chain uses TRBV5-6 with TRBJ2-6; possible D gene TRBD1, 5 bases. The V gene lost 1 base and the J gene lost 3 bases, with 8 bases spanning the gap. Germline V gives CDR1 SGHDT, CDR2 YYEEEE. The CDR3 consists of 15 residues.

This clone was recorded only once. The chain couples TRBV6-6 to TRBJ1-1, with D tentatively TRBD1 (6 bases). V gave up 6 bases and J gave up 4 bases, with 12 bases separating them. Germline V gives CDR1 MNHNY, CDR2 SVGAGI (reference sequence). This CDR3 spans 13 amino acids. CDR3 DNA sequence: TGTGCCAGCAGGGCCCGGACAGCCACTGAAGCTTTCTTT. Its protein product is CASRARTATEAFF.